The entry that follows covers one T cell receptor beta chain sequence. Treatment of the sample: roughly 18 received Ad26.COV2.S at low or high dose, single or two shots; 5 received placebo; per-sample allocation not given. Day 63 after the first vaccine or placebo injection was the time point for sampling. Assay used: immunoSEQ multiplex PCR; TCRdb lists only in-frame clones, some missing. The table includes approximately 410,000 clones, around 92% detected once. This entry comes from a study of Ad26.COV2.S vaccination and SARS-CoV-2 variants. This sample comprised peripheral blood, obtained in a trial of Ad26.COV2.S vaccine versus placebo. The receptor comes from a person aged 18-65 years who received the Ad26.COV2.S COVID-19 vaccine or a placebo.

The CDR3 spells CASSYFRSQETQYF. CDR3 bases: TGTGCCAGCAGTTACTTCCGAAGCCAAGAGACCCAGTACTTC. V is TRBV6-2 or TRBV6-3 and J is TRBJ2-5, with D unresolved. This CDR3 region has 14 residues. The ends were cut back, 1 base at V and 1 base at J, with 7 bases in the middle. Germline CDR1 and CDR2: MNHEY and SVGEGT.